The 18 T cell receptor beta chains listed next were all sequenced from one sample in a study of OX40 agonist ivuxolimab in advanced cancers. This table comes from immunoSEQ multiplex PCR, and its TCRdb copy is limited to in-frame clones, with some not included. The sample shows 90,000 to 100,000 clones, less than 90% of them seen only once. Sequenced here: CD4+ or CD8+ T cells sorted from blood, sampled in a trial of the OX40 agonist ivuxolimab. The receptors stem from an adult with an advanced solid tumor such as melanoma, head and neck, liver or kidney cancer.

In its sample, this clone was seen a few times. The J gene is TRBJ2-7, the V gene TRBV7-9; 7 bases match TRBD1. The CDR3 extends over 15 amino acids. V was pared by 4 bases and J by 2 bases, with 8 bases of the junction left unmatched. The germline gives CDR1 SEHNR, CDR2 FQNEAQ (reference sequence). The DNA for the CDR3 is TGTGCCAGCAGCTATGACAGGGAGAGACCCTACGAGCAGTACTTC. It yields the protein CASSYDRERPYEQYF.

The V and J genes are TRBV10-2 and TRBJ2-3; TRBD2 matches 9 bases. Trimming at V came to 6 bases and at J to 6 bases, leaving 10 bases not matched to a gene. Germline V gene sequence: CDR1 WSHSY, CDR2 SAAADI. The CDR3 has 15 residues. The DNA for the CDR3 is TGCGCCAGCAGGGGAGTAGCGGGAGTGGGCGATACGCAGTATTTT. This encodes CASRGVAGVGDTQYF.

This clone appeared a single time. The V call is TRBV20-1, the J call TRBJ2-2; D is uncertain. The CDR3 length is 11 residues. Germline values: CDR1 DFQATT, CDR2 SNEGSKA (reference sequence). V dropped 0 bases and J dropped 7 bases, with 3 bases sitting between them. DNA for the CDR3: TGCAGTGCTAGAGATTTCGGGGAGCTGTTTTTT. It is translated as CSARDFGELFF.

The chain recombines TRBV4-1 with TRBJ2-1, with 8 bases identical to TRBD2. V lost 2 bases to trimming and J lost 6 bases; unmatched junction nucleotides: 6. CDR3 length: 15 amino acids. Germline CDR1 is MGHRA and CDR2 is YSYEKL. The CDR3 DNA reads TGCGCCAGCAGCCAAATGACTAGCGTTTCCAATGAGCAGTTCTTC. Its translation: CASSQMTSVSNEQFF.

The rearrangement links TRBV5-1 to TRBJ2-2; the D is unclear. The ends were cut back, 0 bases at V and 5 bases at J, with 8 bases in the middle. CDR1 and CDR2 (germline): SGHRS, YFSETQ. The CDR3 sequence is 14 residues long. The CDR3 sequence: CASSLGEVTGELFF. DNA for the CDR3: TGCGCCAGCAGCTTGGGAGAGGTGACCGGGGAGCTGTTTTTT.

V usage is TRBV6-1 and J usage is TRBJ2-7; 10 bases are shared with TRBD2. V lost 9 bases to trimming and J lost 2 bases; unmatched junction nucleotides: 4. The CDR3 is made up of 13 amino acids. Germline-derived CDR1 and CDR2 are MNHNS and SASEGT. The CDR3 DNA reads TGTGCCAGTAGGACTAGCGGTACCTACGAGCAGTACTTC. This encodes CASRTSGTYEQYF.

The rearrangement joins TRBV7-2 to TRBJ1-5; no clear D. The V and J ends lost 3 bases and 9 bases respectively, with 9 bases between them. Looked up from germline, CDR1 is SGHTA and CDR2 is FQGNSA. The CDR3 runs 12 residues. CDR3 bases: TGTGCCAGCAGCTTCGAGGTGGGGCCCCAGCATTTT. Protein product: CASSFEVGPQHF.

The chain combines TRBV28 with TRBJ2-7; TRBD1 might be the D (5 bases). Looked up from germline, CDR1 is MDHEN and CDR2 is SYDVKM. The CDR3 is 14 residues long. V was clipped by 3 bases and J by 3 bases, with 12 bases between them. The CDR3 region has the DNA TGTGCCAGCAGTTTGGCAGGGTCGGGCTACGAGCAGTACTTC. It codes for CASSLAGSGYEQYF.

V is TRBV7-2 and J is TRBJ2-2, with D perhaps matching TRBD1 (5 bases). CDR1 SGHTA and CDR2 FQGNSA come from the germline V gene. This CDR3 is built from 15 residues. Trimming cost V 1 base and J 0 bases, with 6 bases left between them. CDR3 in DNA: TGTGCCAGCAGCTTAGTGGGGCCGAACACCGGGGAGCTGTTTTTT. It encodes CASSLVGPNTGELFF.

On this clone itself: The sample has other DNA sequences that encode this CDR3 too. CDR3 protein: CASSPLYEQFF. CDR3 sequence (DNA): TGTGCCAGCAGCCCCCTATATGAGCAGTTCTTC. The V gene is TRBV7-2, the J gene TRBJ2-1; no firm D call. This CDR3 comprises 11 residues. V was pared by 5 bases and J by 8 bases, with 7 bases between. Per the germline V gene, CDR1 is SGHTA and CDR2 is FQGNSA.

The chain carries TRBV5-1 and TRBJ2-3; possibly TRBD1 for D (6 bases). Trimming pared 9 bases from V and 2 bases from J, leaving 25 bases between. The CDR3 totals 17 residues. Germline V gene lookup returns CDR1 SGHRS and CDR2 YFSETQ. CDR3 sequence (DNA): TGCGCCACCCGACCAACTCCCTCAGGGGCCGTCACAGATACGCAGTATTTT. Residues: CATRPTPSGAVTDTQYF.

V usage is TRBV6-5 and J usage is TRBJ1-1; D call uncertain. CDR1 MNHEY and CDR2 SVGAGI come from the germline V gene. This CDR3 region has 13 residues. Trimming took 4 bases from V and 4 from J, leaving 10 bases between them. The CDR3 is CASSSNVGTEAFF. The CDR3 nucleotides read TGTGCCAGCAGTTCGAACGTAGGCACTGAAGCTTTCTTT.

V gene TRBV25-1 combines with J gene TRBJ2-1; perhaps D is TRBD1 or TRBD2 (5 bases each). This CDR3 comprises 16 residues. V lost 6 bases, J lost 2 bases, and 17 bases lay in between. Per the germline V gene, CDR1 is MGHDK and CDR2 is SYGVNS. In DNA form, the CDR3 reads TGTGCCAGCAGCCCGGTGAGGGGCGGAACCTACAATGAGCAGTTCTTC. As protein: CASSPVRGGTYNEQFF.

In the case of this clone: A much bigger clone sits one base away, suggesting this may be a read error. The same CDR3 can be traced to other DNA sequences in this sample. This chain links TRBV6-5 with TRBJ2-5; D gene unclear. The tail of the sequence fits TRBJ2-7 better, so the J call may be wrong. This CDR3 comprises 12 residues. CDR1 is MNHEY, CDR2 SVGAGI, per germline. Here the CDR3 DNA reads TGTGCCAGCACCCCCGAGGAACGCGAGCAGTACTTC. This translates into CASTPEEREQYF.

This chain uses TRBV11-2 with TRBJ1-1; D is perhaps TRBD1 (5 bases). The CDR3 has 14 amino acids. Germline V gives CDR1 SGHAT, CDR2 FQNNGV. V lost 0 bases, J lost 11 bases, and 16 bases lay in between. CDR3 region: CASSLDLHRGIAFF. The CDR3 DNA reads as TGTGCCAGCAGCTTAGATCTGCACCGGGGGATCGCTTTCTTT.

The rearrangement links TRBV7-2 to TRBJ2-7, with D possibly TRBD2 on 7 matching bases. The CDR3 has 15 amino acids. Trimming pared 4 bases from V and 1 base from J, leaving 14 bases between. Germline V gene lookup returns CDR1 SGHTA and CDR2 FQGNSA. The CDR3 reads CASSWGGGGSYEQYF. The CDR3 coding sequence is TGTGCCAGCAGCTGGGGGGGCGGCGGTTCCTACGAGCAGTACTTC.

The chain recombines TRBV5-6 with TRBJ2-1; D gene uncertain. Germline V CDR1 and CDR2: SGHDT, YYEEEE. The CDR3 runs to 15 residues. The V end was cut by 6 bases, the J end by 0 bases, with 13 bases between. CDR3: CASTTYLGSYNEQFF. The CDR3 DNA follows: TGTGCCAGCACCACCTACTTAGGCTCCTACAATGAGCAGTTCTTC.

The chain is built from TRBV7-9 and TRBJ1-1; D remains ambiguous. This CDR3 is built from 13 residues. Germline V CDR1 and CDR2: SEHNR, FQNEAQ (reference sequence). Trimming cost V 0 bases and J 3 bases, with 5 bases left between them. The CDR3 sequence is CASSLARHTEAFF. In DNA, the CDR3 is TGTGCCAGCAGCTTAGCCAGACACACTGAAGCTTTCTTT.